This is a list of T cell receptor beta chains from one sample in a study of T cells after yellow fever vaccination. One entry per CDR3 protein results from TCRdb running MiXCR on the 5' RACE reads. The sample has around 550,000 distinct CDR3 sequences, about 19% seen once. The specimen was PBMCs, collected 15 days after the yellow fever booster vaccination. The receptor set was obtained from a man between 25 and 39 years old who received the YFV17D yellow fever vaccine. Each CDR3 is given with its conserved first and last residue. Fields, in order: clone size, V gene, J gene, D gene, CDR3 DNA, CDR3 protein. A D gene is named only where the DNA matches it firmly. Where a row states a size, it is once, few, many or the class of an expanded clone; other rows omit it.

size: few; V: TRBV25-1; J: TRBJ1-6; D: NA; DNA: TGTGCCAGCAGTGACCGGGACATCTCCTATAATTCACCCCTCCACTTT; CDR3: CASSDRDISYNSPLHF
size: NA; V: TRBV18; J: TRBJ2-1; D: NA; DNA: TGTGCCAGCTCACCACCGGCTATAGGATCCTACAATGAGCAGTTCTTC; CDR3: CASSPPAIGSYNEQFF
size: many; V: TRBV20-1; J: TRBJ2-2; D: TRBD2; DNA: TGCAGTGCTAGATTCCCCTTTAGCGGGACGAACACCGGGGAGCTGTTTTTT; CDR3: CSARFPFSGTNTGELFF
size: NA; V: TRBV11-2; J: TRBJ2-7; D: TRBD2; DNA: TGTGCCAGCAGCTTAGATCGGAAAGCGGGAGTCTCCTACGAGCAGTACTTC; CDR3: CASSLDRKAGVSYEQYF
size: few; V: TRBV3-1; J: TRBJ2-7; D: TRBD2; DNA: TGTGCCAGCAGCCTCCGACTAGCGGGAGGGATCATTCCCTCCTACGAGCAGTACTTC; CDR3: CASSLRLAGGIIPSYEQYF
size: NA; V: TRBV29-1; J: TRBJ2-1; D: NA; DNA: TGCAGCGCTACGGCCCCATTGAATGAGCAGTTCTTC; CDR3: CSATAPLNEQFF
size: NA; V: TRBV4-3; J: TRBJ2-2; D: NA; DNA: TGCGCCAGCAGCCGAGACGTTGGGGACGCGAACACCGGGGAGCTGTTTTTT; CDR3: CASSRDVGDANTGELFF
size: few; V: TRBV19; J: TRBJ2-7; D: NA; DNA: TGTGCCAGTAGTATCGGGAGTTTGGGGGAGCAGTACTTC; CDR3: CASSIGSLGEQYF
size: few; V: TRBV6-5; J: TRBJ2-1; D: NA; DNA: TGTGCCAGCAGTTTAACTAGCATGACCTACAATGAGCAGTTCTTC; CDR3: CASSLTSMTYNEQFF
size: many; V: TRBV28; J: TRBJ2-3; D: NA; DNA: TGTGCCAGCAGTTTATCATGGGCGGGAAGGCCTGGGGATACGCAGTATTTT; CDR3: CASSLSWAGRPGDTQYF
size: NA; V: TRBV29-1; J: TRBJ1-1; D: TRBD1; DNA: TGCAGCGTTGACTTTCTGACAGGGGGCTTCACTGAAGCTTTCTTT; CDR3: CSVDFLTGGFTEAFF
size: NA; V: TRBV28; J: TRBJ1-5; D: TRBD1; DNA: TGTGCCAGCAGTTTCCGACAGGGAGCAGGATGGCGCAATCAGCCCCAGCATTTT; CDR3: CASSFRQGAGWRNQPQHF
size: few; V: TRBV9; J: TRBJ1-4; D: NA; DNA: TGTGCCAGCAGCCCGGGGGTTTTAACTAATGAAAAACTGTTTTTT; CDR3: CASSPGVLTNEKLFF
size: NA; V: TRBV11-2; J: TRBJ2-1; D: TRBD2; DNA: TGTGCCAGCAGCCCCTTGCTTACTAGCGGGACTATTCACAATGAGCAGTTCTTC; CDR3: CASSPLLTSGTIHNEQFF
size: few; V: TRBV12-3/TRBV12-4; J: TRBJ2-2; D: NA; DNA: TGTGCCAGCAGTTGGGCGGCTACCGGGGAGCTGTTTTTT; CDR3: CASSWAATGELFF
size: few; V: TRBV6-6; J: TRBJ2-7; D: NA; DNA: TGTGCCAGCAGTTACATTGGGGAGCAGTACTTC; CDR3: CASSYIGEQYF
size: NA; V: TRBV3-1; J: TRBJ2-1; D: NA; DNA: TGTGCCAGCAGCCTCAACGACAGACACAATGAGCAGTTCTTC; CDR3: CASSLNDRHNEQFF
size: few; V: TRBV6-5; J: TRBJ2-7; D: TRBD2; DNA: TGTGCCAGCAGTTACGTCGGGGGGGACGAGCAGTACTTC; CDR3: CASSYVGGDEQYF
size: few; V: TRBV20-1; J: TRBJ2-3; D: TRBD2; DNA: TGCAGTGCTAGATCCTGGACTAGCCGAAATACAGATACGCAGTATTTT; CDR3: CSARSWTSRNTDTQYF
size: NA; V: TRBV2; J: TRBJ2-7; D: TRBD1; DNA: TGTGCCAGCATTAGACAGGGGGCGATCCGGGAGCAGTACTTC; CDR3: CASIRQGAIREQYF
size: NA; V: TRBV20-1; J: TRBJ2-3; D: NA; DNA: TGCAGTGCTAGAAGGTCGGAGACCCTGCGGGGAGATACGCAGTATTTT; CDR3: CSARRSETLRGDTQYF
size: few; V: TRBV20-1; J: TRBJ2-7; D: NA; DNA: TGCAGTGCAACAGACAGGTCGAGCTCCTACGAGCAGTACTTC; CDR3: CSATDRSSSYEQYF
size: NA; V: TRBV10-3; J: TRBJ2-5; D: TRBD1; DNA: TGTGCCATCAGTGAGACAGGGGGACAAGAGACCCAGTACTTC; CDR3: CAISETGGQETQYF
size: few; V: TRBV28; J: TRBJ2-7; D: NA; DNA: TGTGCCAGCAGAAAGGACCCTAATTTGGACGAGCAGTACTTC; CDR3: CASRKDPNLDEQYF
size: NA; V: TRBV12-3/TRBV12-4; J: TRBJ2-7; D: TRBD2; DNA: TGTGCCAGTGTAGCGGGAGTAGGCTACGAGCAGTACTTC; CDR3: CASVAGVGYEQYF
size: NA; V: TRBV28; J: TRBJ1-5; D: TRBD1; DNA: TGTGCCAGCACCCCAGGGGGGAACAATCAGCCCCAGCATTTT; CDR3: CASTPGGNNQPQHF
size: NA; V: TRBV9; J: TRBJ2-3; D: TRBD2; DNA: TGTGCCAGGACGGGACTAGCGGTCACAGATACGCAGTATTTT; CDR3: CARTGLAVTDTQYF
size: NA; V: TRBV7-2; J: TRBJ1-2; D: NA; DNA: TGTGCCAGCAGCTTAGCCTTCCCTGGGGGGCTAGGCAACTATGGCTACACCTTC; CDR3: CASSLAFPGGLGNYGYTF
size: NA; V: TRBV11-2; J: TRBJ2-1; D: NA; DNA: TGTGCCAGCAGCTTATTGGGTGCGGGGGCCAGCTCCTACAATGAGCAGTTCTTC; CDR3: CASSLLGAGASSYNEQFF
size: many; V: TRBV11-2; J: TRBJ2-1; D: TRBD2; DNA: TGTGCCAGCAGCCCAGCTGGGACTAGCGTAACCTACAATGAGCAGTTCTTC; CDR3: CASSPAGTSVTYNEQFF
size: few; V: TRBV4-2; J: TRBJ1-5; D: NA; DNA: TGTGCCAGCAGCCAAGCAAGGACAGCTGGCGATCAGCCCCAGCATTTT; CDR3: CASSQARTAGDQPQHF
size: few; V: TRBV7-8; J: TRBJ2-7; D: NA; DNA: TGTGCCAGCAGCTGGGGACTTGACTACGAGCAGTACTTC; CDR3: CASSWGLDYEQYF
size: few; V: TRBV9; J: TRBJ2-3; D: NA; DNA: TGTGCCAGCAGCGTACAAGGGACTCCAAGCACAGATACGCAGTATTTT; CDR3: CASSVQGTPSTDTQYF
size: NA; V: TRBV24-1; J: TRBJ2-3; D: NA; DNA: TGTGCCACCAGCTCAGCAGGAGGGCCCACAGATACGCAGTATTTT; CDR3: CATSSAGGPTDTQYF
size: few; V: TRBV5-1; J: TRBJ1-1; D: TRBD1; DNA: TGCGCCAGCAGCTTTACCTCCGGGACAGTGCAGACTGAAGCTTTCTTT; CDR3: CASSFTSGTVQTEAFF
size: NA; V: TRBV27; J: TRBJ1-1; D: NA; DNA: TGTGCCAGCAGTTTATTAGGAGGGGGTCGGGGGTGGACTGAAGCTTTCTTT; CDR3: CASSLLGGGRGWTEAFF
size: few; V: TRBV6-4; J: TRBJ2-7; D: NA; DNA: TGTGCCAGCAGTGACAAGGGACACACCTACGAGCAGTACTTC; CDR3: CASSDKGHTYEQYF
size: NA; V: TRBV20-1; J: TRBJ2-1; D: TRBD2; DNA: TGCAGTGCTAGAGACTTAGGGCGGGAGTTCTACAATGAGCAGTTCTTC; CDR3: CSARDLGREFYNEQFF
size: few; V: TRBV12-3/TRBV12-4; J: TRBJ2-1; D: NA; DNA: TGTGCCAGCAGCACCGACAGAATTTACAATGAGCAGTTCTTC; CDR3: CASSTDRIYNEQFF
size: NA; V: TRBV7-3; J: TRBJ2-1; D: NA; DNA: TGTGCCAGCAGCTTAAACCCCACAGGGAGGAATGAGCAGTTCTTC; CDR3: CASSLNPTGRNEQFF
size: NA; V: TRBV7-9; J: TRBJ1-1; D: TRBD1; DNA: TGTGCCAGCAGCTACATCTCCGGGACAGGGGGAGCTTTCTTT; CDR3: CASSYISGTGGAFF
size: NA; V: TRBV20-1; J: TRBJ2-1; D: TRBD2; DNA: TGCTGTGCTATTTCCGGGGTAGCGGGAGACCACAATGAGCAGTTCTTC; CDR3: CCAISGVAGDHNEQFF
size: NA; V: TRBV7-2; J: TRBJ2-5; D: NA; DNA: TGTGCCAGCAGCCTGGACAGCCAAGGGGGGACCCAGTACTTC; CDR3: CASSLDSQGGTQYF
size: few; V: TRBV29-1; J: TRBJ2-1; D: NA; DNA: TGCAGCGGACGGAAGGTGGGCAATGAGCAGTTCTTC; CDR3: CSGRKVGNEQFF
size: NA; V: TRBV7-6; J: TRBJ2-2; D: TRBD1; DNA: TGTGCCAGCAGCACTAAACGGACAGGGGGGAACACCGGGGAGCTGTTTTTT; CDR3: CASSTKRTGGNTGELFF
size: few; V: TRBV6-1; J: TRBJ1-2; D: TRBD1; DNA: TGTGCCAGCAGCAGCAGGGGGCGAGGTTATGGCTACACCTTC; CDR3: CASSSRGRGYGYTF
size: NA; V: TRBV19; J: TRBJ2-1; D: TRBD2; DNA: TGTGCCAGTAGTATCTACCTAGCGGGAGTCAGCAATGAGCAGTTCTTC; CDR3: CASSIYLAGVSNEQFF
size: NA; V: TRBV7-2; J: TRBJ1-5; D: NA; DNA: TGTGCCAGCAGCCTACAGGAGGCTCAGCCCCAGCATTTT; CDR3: CASSLQEAQPQHF